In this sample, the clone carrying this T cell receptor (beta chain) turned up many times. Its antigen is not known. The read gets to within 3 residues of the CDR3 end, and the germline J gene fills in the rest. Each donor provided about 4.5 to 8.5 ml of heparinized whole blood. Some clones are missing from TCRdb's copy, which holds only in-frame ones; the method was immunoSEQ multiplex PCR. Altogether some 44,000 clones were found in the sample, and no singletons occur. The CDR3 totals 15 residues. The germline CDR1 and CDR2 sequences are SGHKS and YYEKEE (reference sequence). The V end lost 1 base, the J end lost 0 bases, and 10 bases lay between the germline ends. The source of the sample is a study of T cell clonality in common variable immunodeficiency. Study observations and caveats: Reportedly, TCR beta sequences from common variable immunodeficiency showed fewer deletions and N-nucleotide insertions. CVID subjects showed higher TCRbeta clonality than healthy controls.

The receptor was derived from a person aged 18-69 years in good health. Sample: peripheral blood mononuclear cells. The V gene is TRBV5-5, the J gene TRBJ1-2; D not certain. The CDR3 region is CASSLIYSTNYGYTF. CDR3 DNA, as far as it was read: TGTGCCAGCAGCTTGATATACTCCACTAACTATGGC.